This TCR beta chain is drawn from a study of CXCR3 chemokines and chemotherapy response in bladder cancer. Each CDR3 protein gets one entry after TCRdb re-called the PCR reads with MiXCR. The table has approximately 2,300 distinct CDR3 sequences, less than 8.5% seen once. By share, this clonotype ranks as medium-sized (0.01 to 0.1%). Trimming left V 2 bases short and J 2 bases short, with 13 bases between. This CDR3 comprises 16 residues. This clonotype was sampled from a human donor with bladder cancer that responded to neoadjuvant chemotherapy. The chain employs TRBV12-3 or TRBV12-4 and TRBJ2-1; TRBD1 is a possible D gene (6 bases). Sampling was conducted from a patient whose treatment included neoadjuvant chemotherapy. The CDR3 reads CASSLLQGRTYNEQFF. The CDR3 coding sequence is TGTGCCAGCAGTTTATTGCAGGGGCGAACCTACAATGAGCAGTTCTTC.